The rows below give T cell receptor beta chains drawn from one sample of a study of PD-L1 blockade in urothelial cancer. Some clones are missing from TCRdb's copy, which holds only in-frame ones; the method was immunoSEQ multiplex PCR. The sample holds tens of thousands of clones, roughly 86% seen once. The starting material was PBMCs, obtained around atezolizumab (anti-PD-L1) treatment. Receptor source: a man in his fifties or sixties with urothelial cancer. CDR3s include the opening cysteine and the closing phenylalanine or tryptophan. The D gene is left open where the match is weak. Size tells how often a clone was seen (once, few, many) or the class of an expanded clone, and some rows leave it out.

j_call clone_size d_call v_call cdr3_nt cdr3_aa
TRBJ2-7 . TRBD2 TRBV28 TGTGCCAGCAACATTAAGCCCCTTGCTAGCGGGAGGCTCTTACAGTACTTC CASNIKPLASGRLLQYF
TRBJ2-7 . TRBD1 TRBV6-5 TGTGCCAGCAGTTACACAGGGGCGAGGGCTCCCGAGCAGTACTTC CASSYTGARAPEQYF
TRBJ1-5 . . TRBV5-1 TGCGCCAGCAGCTTGGATGGGGGGAGTCAGCCCCAGCATTTT CASSLDGGSQPQHF
TRBJ1-2 . TRBD1 TRBV5-5 TGTGCCAGCAGCTTTCAGGGGGACTATGGCTACACCTTC CASSFQGDYGYTF
TRBJ2-3 . . TRBV6-1 TGTGCCAGCACTCTAGCTCCACTCGGAGATACGCAGTATTTT CASTLAPLGDTQYF
TRBJ2-5 . . TRBV5-4 TGTGCCAGCAGCTTGAGGGGTGGTCACCAAGAGACCCAGTACTTC CASSLRGGHQETQYF
TRBJ1-1 . TRBD1 TRBV5-6 TGTGCCAGCAGCTTGGGGTCCAGCAGGGGGCACACTGAAGCTTTCTTT CASSLGSSRGHTEAFF
TRBJ1-6 . . TRBV28 TGTGCCAGCAGTTTGAGGCAGCTGACTACCTATTATAATTCACCCCTCCACTTT CASSLRQLTTYYNSPLHF
TRBJ2-1 . . TRBV6-5 TGTGCCAGCAGTTGGGCCCCTACTGGTGAGCAGTTCTTC CASSWAPTGEQFF
TRBJ1-3 . . TRBV5-1 TGCGCCAGCAGAGGAGGGAATCTAGCGGACACCATATATTTT CASRGGNLADTIYF
TRBJ2-3 . TRBD1 TRBV6-6 TGTGCCAGCAGCAGACAGGGCATGGCGCAGTATTTT CASSRQGMAQYF
TRBJ1-2 . TRBD1 TRBV30 TGTGCCTGGAGTACCCCGACAGGGGCAAGGTATGGCTACACCTTC CAWSTPTGARYGYTF
TRBJ2-2 . TRBD1 TRBV5-5 TGTGCCAGCAGCTTTCAGACAGGGGTCACCGGGGAGCTGTTTTTT CASSFQTGVTGELFF
TRBJ1-1 . TRBD1 TRBV5-5 TGTGCCAGCAGCTGGCTGGACAGGGTCTCCGAAGCTTTCTTT CASSWLDRVSEAFF
TRBJ1-2 . . TRBV7-8 TGTGCCAGCAGCCATCTAGGGTCGGGGGGCTACACCTTC CASSHLGSGGYTF
TRBJ1-1 . TRBD1 TRBV18 TGTGCCAGCACAAGGGGGCAGGACACTGAAGCTTTCTTT CASTRGQDTEAFF
TRBJ2-2 . . TRBV2 TGTGCCAGCAGAGCGCGGAACCTGGGTGGCACCGGGGAGCTGTTTTTT CASRARNLGGTGELFF
TRBJ1-1 . . TRBV6-6 TGTGCCAGCAGTTACTTCGAGTCCACTGAAGCTTTCTTT CASSYFESTEAFF
TRBJ2-5 . TRBD2 TRBV4-2 TGTGCCAGCAGCCAAGGGGGATATGAGCGGGGGGAGACCCAGTACTTC CASSQGGYERGETQYF
TRBJ1-1 . . TRBV27 TGTGCCAGCATTAACAGGTATAACACTGAAGCTTTCTTT CASINRYNTEAFF
TRBJ1-5 . TRBD1 TRBV2 TGTGCCAGCAGCCAGACAGGGGGCGTCAATCAGCCCCAGCATTTT CASSQTGGVNQPQHF
TRBJ2-2 . TRBD2 TRBV5-1 TGCGCCAGCAGCTTGGTTGCTAGCGGGAACACCGGGGAGCTGTTTTTT CASSLVASGNTGELFF
TRBJ2-1 once TRBD2 TRBV5-4 TGTGCCAGCAGCTTCTCGCCGGGACTAGCGGCCAATGAGCAGTTCTTC CASSFSPGLAANEQFF
TRBJ1-6 . . TRBV12-2 TGTGCAAGTCGCCATACGCGGGACAGGGGGCGGGGTTCACCCCTCCACTTT CASRHTRDRGRGSPLHF
TRBJ2-7 . TRBD1 TRBV19 TGTGCCAGTAGTATCCCGGGACAGGGTATCTACGAGCAGTACTTC CASSIPGQGIYEQYF
TRBJ2-3 . . TRBV5-4 TGTGCCAGCAGCTTGGTATCGGGAATTAGTACAGATACGCAGTATTTT CASSLVSGISTDTQYF
TRBJ2-2 . . TRBV27 TGTGCCAGCCAGGACAGCACGAACACCGGGGAGCTGTTTTTT CASQDSTNTGELFF
TRBJ2-2 . . TRBV7-9 TGTGCCAGCAGACCACTAGGGGGAAGAACCGGGGAGCTGTTTTTT CASRPLGGRTGELFF
TRBJ1-5 . . TRBV2 TGTGCCAGCAGTGGGGGAGGGTCGCCCCAGCATTTT CASSGGGSPQHF
TRBJ2-1 . . TRBV30 TGTGCCTGGACTGGGACTTACTCCTACAATGAGCAGTTCTTC CAWTGTYSYNEQFF
TRBJ2-7 . . TRBV4-1 TGCGCCAGCAGCCAAGTTCAGTCCCACGAGCAGTACTTC CASSQVQSHEQYF
TRBJ2-3 . . TRBV28 TGTGCCAGCAGTTTTCTACGAGATACGCAGTATTTT CASSFLRDTQYF
TRBJ2-5 . . TRBV9 TGTGCCAGCAGCGTAGGAGGAGTCCAAGAGACCCAGTACTTC CASSVGGVQETQYF
TRBJ1-1 . TRBD1 TRBV5-4 TGTGCCAGCAGCGGGGGACAGGGACCTGAAGCTTTCTTT CASSGGQGPEAFF
TRBJ2-7 . TRBD1 TRBV5-1 TGCGCCAGCAGCTCGGGGACAGGGGTTAGCGACGAGCAGTACTTC CASSSGTGVSDEQYF
TRBJ2-6 . . TRBV28 TGTGCCAGCAGTTTAGTGGCCTCAAGCTCTGGGGCCAACGTCCTGACTTTC CASSLVASSSGANVLTF